The 32 T cell receptor beta chains in this list originate from one sample, sequenced in a study of tumor-infiltrating lymphocytes in localized non-small cell lung cancer. Profiled with immunoSEQ multiplex PCR; TCRdb holds only in-frame clones, not every one. The profile shows roughly 8,500 clones, almost 70% of them singletons. Sequencing used uninvolved lung tissue not adjacent to the tumor. These receptors were collected from a human donor with non-small cell lung cancer.

The chain couples TRBV5-4 to TRBJ2-5; tentative D call: TRBD1 (8 bases). CDR1 is SGHNT and CDR2 is YYREEE in the germline V gene (reference sequence). Trimming pared 4 bases from V and 0 bases from J, leaving 19 bases between. This CDR3 contains 17 residues. The CDR3 DNA reads as TGTGCCAGCAGCCAGGGGGCGGCTAGCGGATACCAAGAGACCCAGTACTTC. Translation: CASSQGAASGYQETQYF. Full variable domain (missing parts from reference TRBV5-4 and TRBJ2-5): ETGVTQSPTHLIKTRGQQVTLRCSSQSGHNTVSWYQQALGQGPQFIFQYYREEENGRGNFPPRFSGLQFPNYSSELNVNALELDDSALYLCASSQGAASGYQETQYFGPGTRLLVL.

This clone was seen a single time. This chain uses TRBV29-1 with TRBJ1-4; D possibly corresponds to TRBD1 (5 bases). CDR1 SQVTM and CDR2 ANQGSEA come from the germline V gene. CDR3 length: 14 amino acids. Trimming took off 4 bases at V and 0 bases at J, with 9 bases between the two ends. The chain's CDR3 is CSVGGTATNEKLFF. CDR3 DNA: TGCAGCGTTGGGGGGACTGCAACTAATGAAAAACTGTTTTTT.

V and J are TRBV9 and TRBJ1-2; TRBD1 matches at 7 bases. Trimming removed 0 bases from V and 8 bases from J; junction bases left unmatched: 7. CDR1 SGDLS and CDR2 YYNGEE come from the germline V gene. The CDR3 runs 14 residues. The CDR3 protein is CASSVAHQGVGYTF. CDR3 DNA: TGTGCCAGCAGCGTAGCTCATCAGGGGGTCGGCTACACCTTC.

V and J are TRBV5-1 and TRBJ2-7, with 10 nucleotides matching TRBD1. CDR3 size: 15 residues. The germline CDR1 and CDR2 sequences are SGHRS and YFSETQ. Trimming took 4 bases from V and 3 from J; bases not matched to a gene: 7. DNA of the CDR3: TGCGCCAGCAGCCGGGGGACAGGGGACTTCTACGAGCAGTACTTC. Amino acids: CASSRGTGDFYEQYF.

V and J are TRBV9 and TRBJ1-1; D call uncertain. CDR1 and CDR2 from the germline V gene are SGDLS and YYNGEE. The CDR3 consists of 12 residues. Deletions cut 0 bases from V and 3 bases from J, with 3 bases between. This CDR3 reads CASSVGDTEAFF. The CDR3 DNA follows: TGTGCCAGCAGCGTAGGGGACACTGAAGCTTTCTTT.

This clone came up once. The chain combines TRBV7-2 with TRBJ2-7; 11 bases match TRBD2. Unmatched junction bases numbered 3, after V lost 3 bases and J lost 2 bases. CDR1 and CDR2 (germline): SGHTA, FQGNSA. The CDR3 consists of 15 residues. The CDR3, as DNA: TGTGCCAGCAGCTTTAGCGGGGGGGGAACCTACGAGCAGTACTTC. Its translation is CASSFSGGGTYEQYF.

The chain recombines TRBV2 with TRBJ1-5; tentative D call: TRBD1 (6 bases). V lost 2 bases and J lost 9, with 11 bases in between. Germline lookup yields CDR1 SNHLY and CDR2 FYNNEI. This CDR3 has 13 amino acids. The CDR3, as DNA: TGTGCCAGCAGTGAACAAGGGGGAGCGCCCCAGCATTTT. It specifies CASSEQGGAPQHF. The whole variable domain, remainder taken from reference TRBV2 and TRBJ1-5, is EPEVTQTPSHQVTQMGQEVILRCVPISNHLYFYWYRQILGQKVEFLVSFYNNEISEKSEIFDDQFSVERPDGSNFTLKIRSTKLEDSAMYFCASSEQGGAPQHFGDGTRLSIL.

This chain connects TRBV7-2 to TRBJ2-7; 8 bases are a match to TRBD2. The CDR3 contains 16 residues. Losses at the gene ends were 1 base for V and 9 bases for J; bases not matched to a gene: 14. Germline CDR1 reads SGHTA; CDR2 reads FQGNSA. The CDR3 loop reads CASSLGSGRASGVQYF. CDR3 DNA: TGTGCCAGCAGCTTAGGAAGCGGGAGAGCCTCCGGGGTGCAGTACTTC.

The genes are TRBV7-2 and TRBJ1-2, with D hard to call. The CDR3 contains 14 residues. Germline V CDR1 and CDR2: SGHTA, FQGNSA. The V end was cut by 1 base, the J end by 1 base, with 7 bases between. The CDR3 protein is CASSLGGYNYGYTF. CDR3 in DNA: TGTGCCAGCAGCTTAGGGGGATATAACTATGGCTACACCTTC.

This clone occurred a few times. The genes are TRBV11-2 and TRBJ2-3; no reliable D call. The CDR3 has 14 amino acids. The V end was cut by 2 bases, the J end by 2 bases, with 8 bases between. CDR1 SGHAT and CDR2 FQNNGV come from the germline V gene. The CDR3: CASSLQANTDTQYF. Written as DNA, the CDR3 is TGTGCCAGCAGCTTACAAGCGAACACAGATACGCAGTATTTT.

This clone was seen just once. The V call is TRBV5-1, the J call TRBJ2-1, with D perhaps matching TRBD1 (6 bases). In germline, CDR1 is SGHRS, CDR2 YFSETQ. This CDR3 has 16 amino acids. V dropped 4 bases and J dropped 5 bases, with 19 bases sitting between them. In nucleotides, the CDR3 is TGCGCCAGCAGCACCAACCCCCCAGGGGTTGACAATGAGCAGTTCTTC. Translation gives CASSTNPPGVDNEQFF.

By frequency in the sample, this clone is large (0.1 to 1%). The chain uses TRBV27 and TRBJ2-6; possible D gene TRBD2, 5 bases. Germline-derived CDR1 and CDR2 are MNHEY and SMNVEV (reference sequence). The CDR3 runs 21 residues. With 1 base removed from V and 0 bases from J, the gap between germline ends came to 22 bases. The CDR3 DNA follows: TGTGCCAGCAGTTTATGGTTTCCCCAAGGGAGATCAGACTCTGGGGCCAACGTCCTGACTTTC. Protein sequence: CASSLWFPQGRSDSGANVLTF.

The V call is TRBV4-3, the J call TRBJ2-7, with 7 positions matching TRBD1. V was clipped by 0 bases and J by 6 bases; unmatched bases: 5. CDR1 is LGHNA and CDR2 is YSLEER in the germline V gene. The CDR3 loop spans 14 amino acids. This chain's CDR3 is CASSQEQGPREQYF. CDR3 coding DNA: TGCGCCAGCAGCCAAGAACAGGGGCCTCGCGAGCAGTACTTC.

J is TRBJ2-3 and V is TRBV9, with 7 bases that match TRBD2. Germline lookup yields CDR1 SGDLS and CDR2 YYNGEE. After removal of 3 bases from V and 6 bases from J, the junction contained 7 bases not matched to a gene. The CDR3 is 14 residues long. CDR3 DNA: TGTGCCAGCAGCGGGGGACTATGGACGGATACGCAGTATTTT. Translated, it gives CASSGGLWTDTQYF.

The chain joins TRBV6-6 to TRBJ1-5; tentatively, D is TRBD1 (5 bases). V was shortened by 7 bases and J by 1 base, with 11 bases between the two germline ends. The CDR3 is 14 amino acids. Germline assignment: CDR1 MNHNY and CDR2 SVGAGI (reference sequence). The CDR3 DNA follows: TGTGCCAGCAAACTTGACAGCAGCAATCAGCCCCAGCATTTT. Translation gives CASKLDSSNQPQHF.

The V call is TRBV4-2, the J call TRBJ2-5; no firm D call. This CDR3 has 15 amino acids. The germline V and J ends were trimmed by 3 bases and 5 bases, with 16 bases remaining between them. From germline, CDR1 is LGHNA and CDR2 YNFKEQ. CDR3 bases: TGTGCCAGCAGCCACCTGACACCCAACGGGGAGACCCAGTACTTC. It yields the protein CASSHLTPNGETQYF.

The chain combines TRBV19 with TRBJ2-7; D perhaps matches TRBD1 (6 bases). There are 16 residues in the CDR3. Germline V gene data show CDR1 as LNHDA and CDR2 as SQIVND (reference sequence). V dropped 2 bases and J dropped 0 bases, with 14 bases sitting between them. This CDR3 is CASSIRTGSSSYEQYF. The CDR3, as DNA: TGTGCCAGTAGTATAAGAACAGGGAGTAGCTCCTACGAGCAGTACTTC.

The chain combines TRBV28 with TRBJ2-7; the D is unclear. The CDR3 runs to 13 residues. Germline assignment: CDR1 MDHEN and CDR2 SYDVKM. V shed 5 bases and J shed 5 bases, with 13 bases lying between them. The CDR3 DNA reads TGTGCCAGCAGTAGCGCCGATCCCCACGAGCAGTACTTC. Its protein is CASSSADPHEQYF.

V usage is TRBV6-5 and J usage is TRBJ2-7; TRBD1 matches at 9 bases. CDR3 length equals 14 residues. V lost 5 bases, J lost 2 bases, and 4 bases stayed unmatched. CDR1 and CDR2 (germline): MNHEY, SVGAGI. DNA of the CDR3: TGTGCCAGCAGTACCGGGACAGGGACCTACGAGCAGTACTTC. Encoded protein: CASSTGTGTYEQYF.

The chain uses TRBV11-2 and TRBJ2-5; the D gene is possibly TRBD2 (6 bases). The J call is doubtful: the DNA matches TRBJ2-7 better. The CDR3 is 14 residues long. CDR1 and CDR2 from the germline V gene are SGHAT and FQNNGV. CDR3 in amino acids: CASNKGREEYEQYF. CDR3 sequence (DNA): TGTGCCAGCAACAAGGGCAGGGAGGAGTACGAGCAGTACTTC.

Relative to its sample, this clone is medium-sized. The chain joins TRBV5-6 to TRBJ1-1; D gene uncertain. The germline gives CDR1 SGHDT, CDR2 YYEEEE. Trimming pared 1 base from V and 1 base from J, leaving 5 bases between. This CDR3 spans 13 amino acids. The CDR3 loop reads CASSLTPNTEAFF. DNA of the CDR3: TGTGCCAGCAGCTTGACCCCGAACACTGAAGCTTTCTTT.

This rearrangement joins TRBV9 to TRBJ1-2; D unclear. V was clipped by 0 bases and J by 4 bases, with 16 bases between them. The CDR3 sequence is 16 residues long. Germline CDR1 and CDR2: SGDLS and YYNGEE. The CDR3 loop reads CASSVATLDSLYGYTF. CDR3 sequence (DNA): TGTGCCAGCAGCGTAGCTACACTGGACTCCCTCTATGGCTACACCTTC. The whole variable domain, remainder taken from reference TRBV9 and TRBJ1-2, is DSGVTQTPKHLITATGQRVTLRCSPRSGDLSVYWYQQSLDQGLQFLIQYYNGEERAKGNILERFSAQQFPDLHSELNLSSLELGDSALYFCASSVATLDSLYGYTFGSGTRLTVV.

V and J are TRBV21-1 and TRBJ2-5; the D call of TRBD2 is as the table states it, not checked on the DNA. TRBV21-1 is a pseudogene locus. The CDR3 loop spans 12 amino acids. The CDR3 region has the DNA TGTGCCTCCTGGGCAGGCGGGGAGACCCAGTACTTC. Its translation: CASWAGGETQYF.

This clone was picked up a small number of times. The V and J genes are TRBV9 and TRBJ2-6; D is perhaps TRBD2 (5 bases). The CDR3 is made up of 15 amino acids. The V end was cut by 2 bases, the J end by 1 base, with 7 bases between. The V gene's germline CDR1 is SGDLS and CDR2 YYNGEE. As DNA, the CDR3 is TGTGCCAGCAGCGTTCCGGGGTCTGGGGCCAACGTCCTGACTTTC. Its translation: CASSVPGSGANVLTF.

The V and J genes are TRBV6-4 and TRBJ2-3, with 7 bases that match TRBD2. Trimming at V came to 2 bases and at J to 5 bases, leaving 1 base not matched to a gene. The CDR3 has 13 residues. Per germline, CDR1 MRHNA and CDR2 SNTAGT. CDR3 sequence: CASSDQRGDTQYF. For the CDR3, the DNA is TGTGCCAGCAGTGACCAGCGGGGAGATACGCAGTATTTT.

The V call is TRBV9, the J call TRBJ1-2; D possibly corresponds to TRBD1 (6 bases). The V end lost 3 bases, the J end lost 6 bases, and 9 bases lay between the germline ends. The CDR3 has 12 residues. Germline V lookup: CDR1 SGDLS, CDR2 YYNGEE. CDR3 protein: CASSGGGHGYTF. DNA of the CDR3: TGTGCCAGCAGCGGAGGGGGGCATGGCTACACCTTC.

The chain uses TRBV5-1 and TRBJ2-1; 11 positions match TRBD2. Germline V gene lookup returns CDR1 SGHRS and CDR2 YFSETQ. The J segment lost 8 bases and the V segment lost 5 bases, leaving 9 bases of the junction unmatched. There are 15 residues in the CDR3. The CDR3 coding sequence is TGCGCCAGCAGGAATACTAGCGGGAGTGTCGATGAGCAGTTCTTC. This gives the protein CASRNTSGSVDEQFF.

This clone was detected a few times. Additional DNA sequences in this sample encode the identical CDR3. The chain links TRBV7-2 to TRBJ2-1, with 8 bases identical to TRBD2. The length of the CDR3 is 16 residues. Per the germline V gene, CDR1 is SGHTA and CDR2 is FQGNSA. With V trimmed by 5 bases and J by 6 bases, 12 bases remained unmatched. The CDR3 sequence: CASSPSPGGRVNEQFF. CDR3 DNA sequence: TGTGCCAGCAGCCCCTCTCCGGGAGGGCGAGTCAATGAGCAGTTCTTC.

The chain uses TRBV11-3 and TRBJ1-3, with D unclear. There are 11 residues in the CDR3. Germline CDR1 SGHNT, CDR2 YENEEA. The CDR3 DNA sequence: TGTGCTACTGGCTCTGGAAACACCATATATTTT. Translated, it gives CATGSGNTIYF. Together with reference TRBV11-3 and TRBJ1-3, the CDR3 gives the full variable domain: EAGVVQSPRYKIIEKKQPVAFWCNPISGHNTLYWYLQNLGQGPELLIRYENEEAVDDSQLPKDRFSAERLKGVDSTLKIQPAELGDSAVYLCATGSGNTIYFGEGSWLTVV.

The rearrangement links TRBV4-3 to TRBJ2-7; the D gene is possibly TRBD1 (6 bases). The CDR3 runs to 15 residues. In germline, CDR1 is LGHNA, CDR2 YSLEER. V dropped 4 bases and J dropped 3 bases, with 16 bases sitting between them. This chain's CDR3 is CASSLSLQGRYEQYF. As DNA, the CDR3 is TGCGCCAGCAGCCTCTCCCTACAGGGCCGCTACGAGCAGTACTTC.

The chain joins TRBV7-6 to TRBJ2-5; 9 bases fit TRBD1. This CDR3 region has 15 residues. In germline, CDR1 is SGHVS, CDR2 FNYEAQ. The V and J ends lost 2 bases and 5 bases, in that order; junction bases with no gene match: 6. In DNA form, the CDR3 reads TGTGCCAGCAGCTTAAGCTACAGGGGGCAGGAGACCCAGTACTTC. Residues: CASSLSYRGQETQYF.

The chain links TRBV7-3 to TRBJ1-1; no reliable D call. Germline CDR1 is SGHTA and CDR2 is FQGTGA. Trimming stripped 2 bases from V and 7 bases from J, with 5 bases between. The CDR3 has 11 amino acids. This chain's CDR3 is CASSLGREAFF. The CDR3 DNA follows: TGTGCCAGCAGCTTAGGGCGTGAAGCTTTCTTT.